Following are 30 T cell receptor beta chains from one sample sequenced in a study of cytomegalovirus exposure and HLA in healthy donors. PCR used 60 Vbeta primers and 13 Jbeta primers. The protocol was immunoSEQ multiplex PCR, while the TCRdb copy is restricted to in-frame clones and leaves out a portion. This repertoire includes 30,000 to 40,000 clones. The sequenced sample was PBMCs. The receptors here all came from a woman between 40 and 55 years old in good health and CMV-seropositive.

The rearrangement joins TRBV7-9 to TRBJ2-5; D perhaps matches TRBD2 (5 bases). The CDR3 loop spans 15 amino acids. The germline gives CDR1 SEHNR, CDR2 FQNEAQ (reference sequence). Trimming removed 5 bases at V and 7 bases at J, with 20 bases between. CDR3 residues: CASSPRSSEVGTQYF. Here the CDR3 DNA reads TGTGCCAGCAGCCCCCGCTCGTCGGAGGTTGGGACCCAGTACTTC.

CDR3: CASTNHRGNTGELFF. The CDR3 bases are TGTGCCAGCACCAACCACAGGGGGAACACCGGGGAGCTGTTTTTT. V usage is TRBV28 and J usage is TRBJ2-2, with TRBD1 identical over 7 bases. J gave up 1 base and V 7 bases, and 6 bases lay outside the gene matches. Germline V gene sequence: CDR1 MDHEN, CDR2 SYDVKM. This CDR3 is built from 15 residues.

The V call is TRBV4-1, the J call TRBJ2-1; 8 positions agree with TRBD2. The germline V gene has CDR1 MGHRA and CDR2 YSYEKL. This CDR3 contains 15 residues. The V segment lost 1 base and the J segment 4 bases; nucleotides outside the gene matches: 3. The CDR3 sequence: CASSQVGGAYNEQFF. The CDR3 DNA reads TGCGCCAGCAGCCAAGTCGGGGGGGCATACAATGAGCAGTTCTTC.

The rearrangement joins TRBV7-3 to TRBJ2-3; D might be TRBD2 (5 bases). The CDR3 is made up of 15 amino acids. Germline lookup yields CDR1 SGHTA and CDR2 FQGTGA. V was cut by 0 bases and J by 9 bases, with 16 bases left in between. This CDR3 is CASSLTSASMGTQYF. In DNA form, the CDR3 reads TGTGCCAGCAGCTTAACGAGCGCTAGCATGGGCACGCAGTATTTT.

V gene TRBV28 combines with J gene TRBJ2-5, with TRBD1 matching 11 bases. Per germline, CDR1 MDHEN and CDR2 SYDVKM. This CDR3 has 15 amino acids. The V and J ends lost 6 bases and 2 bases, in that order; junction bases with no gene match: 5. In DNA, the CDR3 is TGTGCCAGCAGCCGATGGGACAGGGGGCAAGAGACCCAGTACTTC. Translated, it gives CASSRWDRGQETQYF.

The CDR3 DNA reads TGTGCCAGTAGTCCCCGGACAGGGTTTGGCTACACCTTC. Protein sequence: CASSPRTGFGYTF. The genes are TRBV19 and TRBJ1-2; TRBD1 matches 8 bases. V lost 5 bases, J lost 7 bases, and 6 bases stayed unmatched. Germline V gene sequence: CDR1 LNHDA, CDR2 SQIVND (reference sequence). The length of the CDR3 is 13 residues.

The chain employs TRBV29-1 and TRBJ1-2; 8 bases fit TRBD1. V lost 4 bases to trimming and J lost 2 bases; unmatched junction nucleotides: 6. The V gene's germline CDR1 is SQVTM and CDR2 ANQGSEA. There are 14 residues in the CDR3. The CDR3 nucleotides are TGCAGCGTTGTTGGACAGGGACGGAACTATGGCTACACCTTC. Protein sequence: CSVVGQGRNYGYTF. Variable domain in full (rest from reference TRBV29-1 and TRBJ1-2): SAVISQKPSRDICQRGTSLTIQCQVDSQVTMMFWYRQQPGQSLTLIATANQGSEATYESGFVIDKFPISRPNLTFSTLTVSNMSPEDSSIYLCSVVGQGRNYGYTFGSGTRLTVV.

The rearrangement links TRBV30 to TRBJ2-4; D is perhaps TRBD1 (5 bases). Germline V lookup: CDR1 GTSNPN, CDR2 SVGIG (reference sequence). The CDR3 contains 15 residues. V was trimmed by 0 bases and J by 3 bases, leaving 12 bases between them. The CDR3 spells CAWSVTGFGKNIQYF. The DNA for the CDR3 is TGTGCCTGGAGTGTTACAGGTTTTGGCAAAAACATTCAGTACTTC. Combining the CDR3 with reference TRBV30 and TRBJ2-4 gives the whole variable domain SQTIHQWPATLVQPVGSPLSLECTVEGTSNPNLYWYRQAAGRGLQLLFYSVGIGQISSEVPQNLSASRPQDRQFILSSKKLLLSDSGFYLCAWSVTGFGKNIQYFGAGTRLSVL.

CDR3 DNA: TGCAGCGTTCCAGGGAACTATGAGAGCTACACCTTC. Its protein product is CSVPGNYESYTF. The V and J genes are TRBV29-1 and TRBJ1-2, with D perhaps TRBD1 (5 bases). Trimming took off 5 bases at V and 9 bases at J, with 16 bases between the two ends. The CDR3 covers 12 residues. CDR1 and CDR2 from the germline V gene are SQVTM and ANQGSEA.

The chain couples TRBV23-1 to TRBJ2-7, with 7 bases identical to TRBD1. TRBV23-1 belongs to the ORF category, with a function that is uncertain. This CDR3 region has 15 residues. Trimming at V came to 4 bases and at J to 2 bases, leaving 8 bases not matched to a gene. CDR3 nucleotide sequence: TGCGCCAGCAGTCCCACGACAGGGCTTCCCTACGAGCAGTACTTC. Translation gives CASSPTTGLPYEQYF.

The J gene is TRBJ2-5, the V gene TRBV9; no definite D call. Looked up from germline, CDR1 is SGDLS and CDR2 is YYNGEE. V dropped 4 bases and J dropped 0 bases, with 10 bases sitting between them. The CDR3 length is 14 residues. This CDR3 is CASSPIDNQETQYF. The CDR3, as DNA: TGTGCCAGCAGCCCAATTGACAACCAAGAGACCCAGTACTTC.

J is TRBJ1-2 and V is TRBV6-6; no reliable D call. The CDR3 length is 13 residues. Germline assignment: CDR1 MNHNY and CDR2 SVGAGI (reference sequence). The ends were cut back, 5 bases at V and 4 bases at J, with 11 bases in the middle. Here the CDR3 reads CASSKEAVYGYTF. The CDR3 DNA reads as TGTGCCAGCAGTAAAGAGGCAGTCTATGGCTACACCTTC.

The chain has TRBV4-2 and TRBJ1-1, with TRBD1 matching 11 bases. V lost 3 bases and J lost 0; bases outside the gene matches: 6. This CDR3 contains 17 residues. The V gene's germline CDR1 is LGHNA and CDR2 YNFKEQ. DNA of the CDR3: TGTGCCAGCAGCCACCCTAGGACAGGGGGCATGAACACTGAAGCTTTCTTT. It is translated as CASSHPRTGGMNTEAFF.

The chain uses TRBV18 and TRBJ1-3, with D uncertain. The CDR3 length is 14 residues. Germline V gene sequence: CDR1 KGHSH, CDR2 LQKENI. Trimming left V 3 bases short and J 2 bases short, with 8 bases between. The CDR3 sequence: CASSPRHTGNTIYF. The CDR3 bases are TGTGCCAGCTCACCCCGACATACTGGAAACACCATATATTTT. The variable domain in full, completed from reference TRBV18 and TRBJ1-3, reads NAGVMQNPRHLVRRRGQEARLRCSPMKGHSHVYWYRQLPEEGLKFMVYLQKENIIDESGMPKERFSAEFPKEGPSILRIQQVVRGDSAAYFCASSPRHTGNTIYFGEGSWLTVV.

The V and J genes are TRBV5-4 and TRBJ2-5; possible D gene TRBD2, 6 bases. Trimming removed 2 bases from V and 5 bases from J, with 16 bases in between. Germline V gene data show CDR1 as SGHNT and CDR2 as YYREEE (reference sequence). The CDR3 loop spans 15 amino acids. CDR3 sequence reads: CASSFQAGRTETQYF. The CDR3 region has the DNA TGTGCCAGCAGCTTCCAGGCAGGGAGGACGGAGACCCAGTACTTC.

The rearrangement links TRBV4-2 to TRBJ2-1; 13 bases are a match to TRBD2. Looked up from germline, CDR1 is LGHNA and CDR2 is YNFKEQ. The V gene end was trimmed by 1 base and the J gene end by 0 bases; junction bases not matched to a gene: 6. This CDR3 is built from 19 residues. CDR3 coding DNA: TGTGCCAGCAGCCAAGGTGGACTAGCGGGAGCTAGCTCCTACAATGAGCAGTTCTTC. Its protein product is CASSQGGLAGASSYNEQFF.

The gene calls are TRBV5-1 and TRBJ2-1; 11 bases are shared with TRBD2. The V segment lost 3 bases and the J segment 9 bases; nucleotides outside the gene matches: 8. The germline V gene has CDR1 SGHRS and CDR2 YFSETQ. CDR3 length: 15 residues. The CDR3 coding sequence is TGCGCCAGCAGCTCCTTAGCGGGAGGGAGAACTGAGCAGTTCTTC. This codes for CASSSLAGGRTEQFF.

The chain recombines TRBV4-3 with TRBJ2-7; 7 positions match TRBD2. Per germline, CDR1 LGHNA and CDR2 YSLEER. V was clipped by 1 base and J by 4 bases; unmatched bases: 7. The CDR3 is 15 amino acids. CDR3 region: CASSQGASGTYEQYF. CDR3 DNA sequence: TGCGCCAGCAGCCAAGGTGCCAGCGGGACTTACGAGCAGTACTTC.

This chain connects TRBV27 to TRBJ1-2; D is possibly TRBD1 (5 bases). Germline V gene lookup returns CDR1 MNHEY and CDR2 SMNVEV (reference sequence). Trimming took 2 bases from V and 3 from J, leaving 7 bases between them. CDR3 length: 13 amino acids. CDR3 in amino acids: CASSLARDYGYTF. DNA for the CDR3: TGTGCCAGCAGTTTAGCCAGGGACTATGGCTACACCTTC.

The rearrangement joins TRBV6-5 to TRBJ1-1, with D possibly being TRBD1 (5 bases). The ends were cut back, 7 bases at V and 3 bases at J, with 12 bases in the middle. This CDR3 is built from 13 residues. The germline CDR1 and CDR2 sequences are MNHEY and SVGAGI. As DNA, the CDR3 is TGTGCCAGCAACGAAAGGGGTTACACTGAAGCTTTCTTT. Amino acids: CASNERGYTEAFF.

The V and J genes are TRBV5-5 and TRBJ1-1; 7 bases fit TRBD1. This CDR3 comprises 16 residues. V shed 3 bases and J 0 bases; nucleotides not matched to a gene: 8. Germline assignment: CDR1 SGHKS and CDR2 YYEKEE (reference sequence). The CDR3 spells CASSSIDRAMNTEAFF. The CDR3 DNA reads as TGTGCCAGCAGCTCAATAGACAGGGCAATGAACACTGAAGCTTTCTTT. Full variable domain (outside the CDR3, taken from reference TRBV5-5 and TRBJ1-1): DAGVTQSPTHLIKTRGQQVTLRCSPISGHKSVSWYQQVLGQGPQFIFQYYEKEERGRGNFPDRFSARQFPNYSSELNVNALLLGDSALYLCASSSIDRAMNTEAFFGQGTRLTVV.

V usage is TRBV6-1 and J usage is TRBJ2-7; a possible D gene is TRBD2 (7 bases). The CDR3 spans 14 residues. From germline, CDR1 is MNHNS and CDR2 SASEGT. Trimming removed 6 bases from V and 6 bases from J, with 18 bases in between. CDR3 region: CASSQERGGLEQYF. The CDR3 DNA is TGTGCCAGCAGCCAGGAAAGGGGGGGCCTCGAGCAGTACTTC.

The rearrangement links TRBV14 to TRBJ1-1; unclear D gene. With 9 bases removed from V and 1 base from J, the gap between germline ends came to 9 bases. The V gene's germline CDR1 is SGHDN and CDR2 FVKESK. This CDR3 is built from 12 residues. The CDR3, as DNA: TGTGCCAGTACAAACAGGAACACTGAAGCTTTCTTT. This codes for CASTNRNTEAFF. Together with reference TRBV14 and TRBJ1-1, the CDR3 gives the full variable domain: EAGVTQFPSHSVIEKGQTVTLRCDPISGHDNLYWYRRVMGKEIKFLLHFVKESKQDESGMPNNRFLAERTGGTYSTLKVQPAELEDSGVYFCASTNRNTEAFFGQGTRLTVV.

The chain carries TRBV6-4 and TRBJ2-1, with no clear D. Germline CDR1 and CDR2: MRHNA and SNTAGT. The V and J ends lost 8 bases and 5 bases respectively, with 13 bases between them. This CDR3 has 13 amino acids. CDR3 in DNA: TGTGCCAGCCGCGCGGATTCCGACAATGAGCAGTTCTTC. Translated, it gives CASRADSDNEQFF.

CDR3 region: CASSVLQGARTEAFF. The CDR3 DNA reads as TGTGCCAGCAGTGTACTACAGGGGGCGCGGACTGAAGCTTTCTTT. V usage is TRBV6-1 and J usage is TRBJ1-1, with TRBD1 matching over 9 bases. This CDR3 region has 15 residues. Germline assignment: CDR1 MNHNS and CDR2 SASEGT. Unmatched junction bases numbered 8, after V lost 4 bases and J lost 5 bases.

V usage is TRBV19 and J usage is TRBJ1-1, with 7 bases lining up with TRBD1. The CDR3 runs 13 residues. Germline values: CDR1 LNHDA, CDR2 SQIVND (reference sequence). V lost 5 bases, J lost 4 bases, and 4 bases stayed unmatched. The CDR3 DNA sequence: TGTGCCAGTAGTTCAGCAGGGGGCACTGAAGCTTTCTTT. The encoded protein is CASSSAGGTEAFF.

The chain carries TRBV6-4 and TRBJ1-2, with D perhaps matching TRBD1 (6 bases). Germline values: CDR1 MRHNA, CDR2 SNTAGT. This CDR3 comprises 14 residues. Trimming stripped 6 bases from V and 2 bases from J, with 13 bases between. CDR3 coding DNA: TGTGCCAGCAGCCCGGGACACCAAAACTATGGCTACACCTTC. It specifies CASSPGHQNYGYTF.

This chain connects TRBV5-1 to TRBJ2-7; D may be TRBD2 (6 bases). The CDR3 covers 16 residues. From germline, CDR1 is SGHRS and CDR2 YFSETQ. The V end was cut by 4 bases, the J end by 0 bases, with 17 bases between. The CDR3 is CASSRPLRESSYEQYF. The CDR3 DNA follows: TGCGCCAGCAGCCGCCCCCTTCGGGAGAGCTCCTACGAGCAGTACTTC.

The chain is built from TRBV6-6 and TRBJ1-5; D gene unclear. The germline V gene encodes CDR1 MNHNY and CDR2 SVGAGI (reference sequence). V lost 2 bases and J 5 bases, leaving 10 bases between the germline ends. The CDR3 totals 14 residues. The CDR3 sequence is CASSYEGSYQPQHF. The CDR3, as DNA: TGTGCCAGCAGTTACGAAGGGAGCTATCAGCCCCAGCATTTT.

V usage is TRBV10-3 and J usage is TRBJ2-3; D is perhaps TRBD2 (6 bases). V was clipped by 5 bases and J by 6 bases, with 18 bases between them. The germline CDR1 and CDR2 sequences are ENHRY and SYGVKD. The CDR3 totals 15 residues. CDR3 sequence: CAISITGLQADTQYF. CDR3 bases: TGTGCCATCAGTATAACGGGACTCCAAGCGGATACGCAGTATTTT.